This passage covers 19 T cell receptor beta chains from one sample sequenced in a study of OX40 agonist ivuxolimab in advanced cancers. This table comes from immunoSEQ multiplex PCR, and its TCRdb copy is limited to in-frame clones, with some not included. The sample holds about 48,000 clones, approximately 84% seen once. The sequencing used CD4+ or CD8+ T cells sorted from blood, collected in a trial of the OX40 agonist ivuxolimab. These receptors were taken from an adult with an advanced solid tumor such as melanoma, head and neck, liver or kidney cancer.

The chain joins TRBV10-1 to TRBJ2-3; D tentatively fits TRBD1 or TRBD2 (5 bases each). Germline values: CDR1 WNHNN, CDR2 SYGVQD (reference sequence). This CDR3 has 13 amino acids. Trimming took off 2 bases at V and 4 bases at J, with 7 bases between the two ends. Written as DNA, the CDR3 is TGCGCCAGCAGTGAGATGGGGGCAGATACGCAGTATTTT. It yields the protein CASSEMGADTQYF.

V usage is TRBV6-6 and J usage is TRBJ2-2; 7 bases line up with TRBD1. The CDR3 length is 14 residues. The junction had 8 bases not matched to a gene; V was cut back by 8 bases and J by 5 bases. Germline CDR1 is MNHNY and CDR2 is SVGAGI (reference sequence). The CDR3 reads CASSGQRKTGELFF. The CDR3 region has the DNA TGTGCCAGCTCGGGACAGCGAAAAACCGGGGAGCTGTTTTTT.

J is TRBJ2-5 and V is TRBV19, with unresolved D. The J call may be mistaken, given a closer DNA end match to TRBJ2-7. CDR1 is LNHDA and CDR2 is SQIVND in the germline V gene (reference sequence). The CDR3 is made up of 13 amino acids. This CDR3 is CASSTELTYEQYF. In DNA, the CDR3 is TGTGCCAGTAGTACCGAGCTTACCTACGAGCAGTACTTC.

This clone has just a few counts. The rearrangement links TRBV30 to TRBJ2-3; 7 bases are a match to TRBD2. Germline V gives CDR1 GTSNPN, CDR2 SVGIG (reference sequence). V shed 0 bases, J shed 4 bases, and the junction held 7 bases outside the gene matches. This CDR3 has 15 amino acids. The CDR3 region is CAWSVRGVGSDTQYF. The CDR3 nucleotides are TGTGCCTGGAGTGTACGGGGGGTAGGGTCAGATACGCAGTATTTT.

This clone has a handful of counts. The J gene is TRBJ1-2, the V gene TRBV19; the D is unclear. With 6 bases removed from V and 6 bases from J, the gap between germline ends came to 11 bases. The CDR3 sequence is 12 residues long. The germline CDR1 and CDR2 sequences are LNHDA and SQIVND (reference sequence). CDR3 DNA sequence: TGTGCCAGTAGGGTTGGAAGAGATGGCTACACCTTC. This gives the protein CASRVGRDGYTF.

Only a few counts were recorded for this clone. The same CDR3 can be traced to other DNA sequences in this sample. V is TRBV7-9 and J is TRBJ2-7; the D call may be TRBD1 or TRBD2 (5 bases each). Germline values: CDR1 SEHNR, CDR2 FQNEAQ (reference sequence). The V gene lost 3 bases and the J gene lost 0 bases, with 9 bases spanning the gap. The CDR3 runs to 14 residues. In nucleotides, the CDR3 is TGTGCCAGCAGCTTCAGGGAGAGCTCCTACGAGCAGTACTTC. It specifies CASSFRESSYEQYF.

The chain combines TRBV4-1 with TRBJ1-4; D is uncertain. The CDR3 length is 17 residues. The germline CDR1 and CDR2 sequences are MGHRA and YSYEKL. Between the trimmed V and J ends, which lost 0 bases and 3 bases, there was a span of 14 bases. This CDR3 reads CASSQDPGATSNEKLFF. The CDR3 bases are TGCGCCAGCAGCCAAGACCCGGGAGCTACTTCTAATGAAAAACTGTTTTTT.

V is TRBV19 and J is TRBJ2-7; the match to TRBD2 covers 10 bases. Germline V CDR1 and CDR2: LNHDA, SQIVND (reference sequence). With V trimmed by 5 bases and J by 7 bases, 11 bases remained unmatched. CDR3 length: 15 residues. CDR3 nucleotides: TGTGCCAGTAGTTTAAAGGGGCTAGCGGGAGAAGAGCAGTACTTC. Amino acids: CASSLKGLAGEEQYF. Full variable domain (remainder filled in from reference TRBV19 and TRBJ2-7): DGGITQSPKYLFRKEGQNVTLSCEQNLNHDAMYWYRQDPGQGLRLIYYSQIVNDFQKGDIAEGYSVSREKKESFPLTVTSAQKNPTAFYLCASSLKGLAGEEQYFGPGTRLTVT.

V is TRBV6-5 and J is TRBJ1-5, with D perhaps TRBD1 (6 bases). The V end was cut by 3 bases, the J end by 0 bases, with 9 bases between. Per the germline V gene, CDR1 is MNHEY and CDR2 is SVGAGI. This CDR3 contains 15 residues. CDR3 amino acids: CASSYSRGSNQPQHF. The CDR3, as DNA: TGTGCCAGCAGTTATTCCAGGGGTAGCAATCAGCCCCAGCATTTT.

The chain has TRBV5-4 and TRBJ2-3; 11 bases map to TRBD2. CDR3 length: 16 amino acids. The V gene end was trimmed by 6 bases and the J gene end by 5 bases; junction bases not matched to a gene: 11. Germline loops: CDR1 SGHNT, CDR2 YYREEE (reference sequence). CDR3 nucleotides: TGTGCCAGCACCCCGGGGGGACTAGCGGTCATAGATACGCAGTATTTT. Translation gives CASTPGGLAVIDTQYF.

The J gene is TRBJ1-2, the V gene TRBV12-5, with 7 bases that match TRBD1. Trimming took 5 bases from V and 4 from J; bases not matched to a gene: 4. The length of the CDR3 is 13 residues. Germline CDR1 LGHNT, CDR2 FRNRAP. The CDR3 DNA is TGTGCTAGTGGTCCCGGGACAGCCTATGGCTACACCTTC. Translated: CASGPGTAYGYTF.

The sample holds one count of this clone. The V and J genes are TRBV28 and TRBJ2-7; D is uncertain. The germline V and J ends were trimmed by 7 bases and 2 bases, with 9 bases remaining between them. Germline V gives CDR1 MDHEN, CDR2 SYDVKM. CDR3 length: 12 amino acids. The CDR3 DNA follows: TGTGCCAGCAATGGCGGACCCTACGAGCAGTACTTC. As protein: CASNGGPYEQYF.

V and J are TRBV2 and TRBJ1-4; perhaps TRBD1 as D (6 bases). With 4 bases removed from V and 6 bases from J, the gap between germline ends came to 15 bases. Germline assignment: CDR1 SNHLY and CDR2 FYNNEI. The CDR3 spans 15 residues. The CDR3 bases are TGTGCCAGCAGTGGACAGACAGAGGGGGATGAAAAACTGTTTTTT. Its protein is CASSGQTEGDEKLFF.

The chain is built from TRBV6-6 and TRBJ1-1; D gene unclear. Germline V gives CDR1 MNHNY, CDR2 SVGAGI (reference sequence). This CDR3 is built from 16 residues. Between the trimmed V and J ends, which lost 2 bases and 0 bases, there was a span of 13 bases. The DNA of the CDR3 is TGTGCCAGCAGTTACGACCCCACATCCATGAACACTGAAGCTTTCTTT. This encodes CASSYDPTSMNTEAFF.

The genes are TRBV6-1 and TRBJ2-7, with unresolved D. Germline V gives CDR1 MNHNS, CDR2 SASEGT. The CDR3 is 14 amino acids. The V and J ends lost 9 bases and 6 bases respectively, with 21 bases between them. CDR3 sequence: CASLVLDGSTEQYF. The CDR3 region has the DNA TGTGCCAGTTTAGTTTTGGATGGTTCCACCGAGCAGTACTTC.

The rearrangement joins TRBV10-3 to TRBJ2-3; 7 nucleotides match TRBD2. The CDR3 consists of 15 residues. Germline-derived CDR1 and CDR2 are ENHRY and SYGVKD. J was trimmed by 4 bases and V by 6 bases; bases with no gene match: 10. The DNA for the CDR3 is TGTGCCATCAGGGCTAGCGGAGAGGGTGCAGATACGCAGTATTTT. Protein sequence: CAIRASGEGADTQYF.

This clone was counted between two and nine times. For the CDR3, the DNA is TGTGCCAGCAGACTAAACAGGGGGGCAACTAATGAAAAACTGTTTTTT. Encoded protein: CASRLNRGATNEKLFF. The chain recombines TRBV5-6 with TRBJ1-4; the match to TRBD1 covers 8 bases. This CDR3 comprises 16 residues. V gave up 5 bases and J gave up 0 bases; unmatched junction bases: 6. The germline gives CDR1 SGHDT, CDR2 YYEEEE. The full variable domain, in which reference TRBV5-6 and TRBJ1-4 provide the parts outside the CDR3, is DAGVTQSPTHLIKTRGQQVTLRCSPKSGHDTVSWYQQALGQGPQFIFQYYEEEERQRGNFPDRFSGHQFPNYSSELNVNALLLGDSALYLCASRLNRGATNEKLFFGSGTQLSVL.

The rearrangement uses TRBV11-2 and TRBJ2-1; TRBD2 agrees at 12 bases. The V gene end was trimmed by 4 bases and the J gene end by 7 bases; junction bases not matched to a gene: 8. This CDR3 is 16 amino acids long. Per the germline V gene, CDR1 is SGHAT and CDR2 is FQNNGV. For the CDR3, the DNA is TGTGCCAGCAGCTACCAGACTAGCGGGAGACAGAATGAGCAGTTCTTC. Translated: CASSYQTSGRQNEQFF.

The chain recombines TRBV28 with TRBJ2-7; TRBD1 matches at 12 bases. Germline assignment: CDR1 MDHEN and CDR2 SYDVKM. The CDR3 sequence is 16 residues long. The J segment lost 6 bases and the V segment lost 6 bases, leaving 12 bases of the junction unmatched. The chain's CDR3 is CASSLTPRDRGREQYF. CDR3 sequence (DNA): TGTGCCAGCAGCTTAACCCCCCGGGACAGGGGGCGCGAGCAGTACTTC.